A single sample gave rise to the 23 T cell receptor beta chains below, sequenced in a study of shared clonotypes between healthy human individuals. Generated by immunoSEQ multiplex PCR, the TCRdb table keeps only in-frame clones and is missing some. The profile shows 2 million to 2.5 million clones, under 95% of them singletons. The sequencing sample was made of naive CD4+ T cells from PBMCs. Indicated subset: CD45RA+ positively selected. The source is a man younger than 30 in good health. Some clones in this sample may be carry-over from other donors' samples.

This clone was recorded once. The chain combines TRBV5-4 with TRBJ1-6, with 8 nucleotides matching TRBD1. The germline CDR1 and CDR2 sequences are SGHNT and YYREEE (reference sequence). The CDR3 is 15 amino acids. Trimming removed 3 bases from V and 8 bases from J; junction bases left unmatched: 7. The CDR3, as DNA: TGTGCCAGCAGCTCCGACAGGGGAGGTTATTCACCCCTCCACTTT. It specifies CASSSDRGGYSPLHF. Using reference TRBV5-4 and TRBJ1-6 for the parts outside the CDR3, the full variable domain is ETGVTQSPTHLIKTRGQQVTLRCSSQSGHNTVSWYQQALGQGPQFIFQYYREEENGRGNFPPRFSGLQFPNYSSELNVNALELDDSALYLCASSSDRGGYSPLHFGNGTRLTVT.

Notes on this clone: Other DNA sequences in this sample translate to the same CDR3. The chain employs TRBV7-9 and TRBJ1-4; 9 positions match TRBD1. V lost 1 base, J lost 8 bases, and 2 bases stayed unmatched. This CDR3 has 14 amino acids. CDR1 SEHNR and CDR2 FQNEAQ come from the germline V gene (reference sequence). CDR3 protein: CASSLGTGEEKLFF. The CDR3 DNA reads as TGTGCCAGCAGCTTAGGGACAGGGGAAGAAAAACTGTTTTTT.

Here the CDR3 DNA reads TGTGCCAGCAGTGAAGGCGGGGCACATGGCTACACCTTC. This translates into CASSEGGAHGYTF. The V call is TRBV2, the J call TRBJ1-2; weak D call: TRBD1 (5 bases). Germline-derived CDR1 and CDR2 are SNHLY and FYNNEI. The CDR3 extends over 13 amino acids. V lost 1 base, J lost 6 bases, and 9 bases lay in between.

CDR3: CASSLSGRTYNEQFF. CDR3 coding DNA: TGTGCCAGCAGCTTAAGCGGGAGGACCTACAATGAGCAGTTCTTC. The chain uses TRBV7-3 and TRBJ2-1, with 8 bases that match TRBD2. Germline V gene lookup returns CDR1 SGHTA and CDR2 FQGTGA. V lost 1 base and J lost 2; bases outside the gene matches: 1. This CDR3 has 15 residues.

The chain couples TRBV5-6 to TRBJ2-7; the match to TRBD1 covers 11 bases. Trimming at V came to 4 bases and at J to 2 bases, leaving 5 bases not matched to a gene. The CDR3 sequence is 15 residues long. Germline CDR1 and CDR2: SGHDT and YYEEEE. Here the CDR3 DNA reads TGTGCCAGCAGCACCCGGACAGGGGGCACCTACGAGCAGTACTTC. It specifies CASSTRTGGTYEQYF.

This chain connects TRBV2 to TRBJ2-5; TRBD1 agrees at 8 bases. This CDR3 is 14 amino acids long. The germline V gene has CDR1 SNHLY and CDR2 FYNNEI. Trimming removed 7 bases from V and 9 bases from J; junction bases left unmatched: 13. The CDR3 reads CASTGTGESVAQYF. In nucleotides, the CDR3 is TGTGCCAGCACCGGGACAGGAGAATCTGTGGCCCAGTACTTC. Using reference TRBV2 and TRBJ2-5 for the parts outside the CDR3, the full variable domain is EPEVTQTPSHQVTQMGQEVILRCVPISNHLYFYWYRQILGQKVEFLVSFYNNEISEKSEIFDDQFSVERPDGSNFTLKIRSTKLEDSAMYFCASTGTGESVAQYFGPGTRLLVL.

The chain employs TRBV11-2 and TRBJ1-1; 8 bases are shared with TRBD1. V was clipped by 5 bases and J by 1 base; unmatched bases: 6. The germline V gene has CDR1 SGHAT and CDR2 FQNNGV. This CDR3 comprises 15 residues. CDR3 sequence: CASSPRDRTNTEAFF. The CDR3 DNA follows: TGTGCCAGCAGCCCGAGGGACAGGACGAACACTGAAGCTTTCTTT.

This sequence joins TRBV2 and TRBJ2-7; possible D gene TRBD2, 5 bases. V lost 7 bases and J 4 bases, leaving 11 bases between the germline ends. The germline V gene has CDR1 SNHLY and CDR2 FYNNEI. This CDR3 spans 12 amino acids. The CDR3 loop reads CASKVGGYEQYF. In nucleotides, the CDR3 is TGTGCCAGCAAAGTAGGCGGGTACGAGCAGTACTTC.

The V call is TRBV21-1, the J call TRBJ2-6; the table's D call TRBD1 went unverified against the DNA. TRBV21-1 is tagged as a pseudogene. The CDR3 covers 17 residues. CDR3 DNA: TGTGCCAGCAGCAATCCGGGACAGGGTACCGGGGCCAACGTCCTGACTTTC. Residues: CASSNPGQGTGANVLTF.

V gene TRBV7-2 combines with J gene TRBJ1-1; D unclear. Germline CDR1 is SGHTA and CDR2 is FQGNSA. Trimming shortened V by 5 bases and J by 0 bases, and 7 bases separated the two germline ends. The CDR3 spans 13 residues. Written as DNA, the CDR3 is TGTGCCAGCAGCAGGGTCATGAACACTGAAGCTTTCTTT. As protein: CASSRVMNTEAFF.

A remark on this clone: The identical CDR3 is also encoded by other nucleotide sequences in the sample. The chain has TRBV7-3 and TRBJ2-3; D gene uncertain. The CDR3 contains 14 residues. Germline assignment: CDR1 SGHTA and CDR2 FQGTGA. V lost 2 bases to trimming and J lost 2 bases, with 8 bases between them. The CDR3 nucleotides are TGTGCCAGCAGCTTATTGGGTCCCACAGATACGCAGTATTTT. Its translation: CASSLLGPTDTQYF.

In this sample, this clone turned up once. The genes are TRBV5-4 and TRBJ2-3; 9 bases match TRBD2. Germline CDR1 SGHNT, CDR2 YYREEE (reference sequence). There are 18 residues in the CDR3. J gave up 3 bases and V 2 bases, and 13 bases lay outside the gene matches. Here the CDR3 DNA reads TGTGCCAGCAGCTTAGGGGGTCCCATAGCGGGAGCGACAGATACGCAGTATTTT. Amino acids: CASSLGGPIAGATDTQYF.

The chain couples TRBV6-6 to TRBJ1-1; D unresolved. Germline lookup yields CDR1 MNHNY and CDR2 SVGAGI (reference sequence). This CDR3 is 14 amino acids long. The V and J ends lost 0 bases and 1 base respectively, with 6 bases between them. For the CDR3, the DNA is TGTGCCAGCAGTTACTCGGAGGGGAACACTGAAGCTTTCTTT. Translated, it gives CASSYSEGNTEAFF.

The chain couples TRBV5-4 to TRBJ2-3; 7 nucleotides agree with TRBD2. Germline V gene data show CDR1 as SGHNT and CDR2 as YYREEE (reference sequence). With V trimmed by 2 bases and J by 1 base, 10 bases remained unmatched. The CDR3 totals 17 residues. The CDR3 region is CASSLEKAGSGTDTQYF. Here the CDR3 DNA reads TGTGCCAGCAGCTTAGAAAAAGCGGGATCCGGCACAGATACGCAGTATTTT.

The CDR3: CASAAGSGGGSETQYF. CDR3 bases: TGTGCCAGCGCCGCCGGGAGCGGGGGGGGATCGGAGACCCAGTACTTC. The chain employs TRBV9 and TRBJ2-5; 10 bases agree with TRBD2. The J segment lost 5 bases and the V segment lost 7 bases, leaving 14 bases of the junction unmatched. This CDR3 is built from 16 residues. CDR1 and CDR2 from the germline V gene are SGDLS and YYNGEE.

This chain connects TRBV11-3 to TRBJ2-7; 8 positions match TRBD2. The CDR3 extends over 16 amino acids. After removal of 1 base from V and 0 bases from J, the junction contained 5 bases not matched to a gene. CDR1 and CDR2 from the germline V gene are SGHNT and YENEEA. The CDR3 loop reads CASSLASSGYSYEQYF. DNA of the CDR3: TGTGCCAGCAGCTTAGCTTCTAGCGGGTACTCCTACGAGCAGTACTTC. Using reference TRBV11-3 and TRBJ2-7 for the parts outside the CDR3, the full variable domain is EAGVVQSPRYKIIEKKQPVAFWCNPISGHNTLYWYLQNLGQGPELLIRYENEEAVDDSQLPKDRFSAERLKGVDSTLKIQPAELGDSAVYLCASSLASSGYSYEQYFGPGTRLTVT.

The chain carries TRBV28 and TRBJ1-3; D remains unclear. Germline V gene sequence: CDR1 MDHEN, CDR2 SYDVKM. CDR3 length: 14 residues. V dropped 4 bases and J dropped 6 bases, with 13 bases sitting between them. The DNA of the CDR3 is TGTGCCAGCAGTTCCCCGGGCTCAGTAAACACCATATATTTT. Residues: CASSSPGSVNTIYF.

The chain carries TRBV7-2 and TRBJ2-3, with D perhaps TRBD1 (6 bases). The CDR3 is made up of 14 amino acids. Germline V lookup: CDR1 SGHTA, CDR2 FQGNSA. V was shortened by 7 bases and J by 6 bases, with 17 bases between the two germline ends. The CDR3 spells CASNKVTGSDTQYF. CDR3 sequence (DNA): TGTGCCAGCAATAAAGTCACAGGGTCCGATACGCAGTATTTT.

The J gene is TRBJ2-3, the V gene TRBV7-2; no reliable D call. In germline, CDR1 is SGHTA, CDR2 FQGNSA. The length of the CDR3 is 13 residues. Trimming removed 3 bases from V and 6 bases from J, with 10 bases in between. The CDR3 region is CASSFDQGDTQYF. The CDR3 bases are TGTGCCAGCAGCTTCGATCAAGGGGATACGCAGTATTTT.

As to this clone: At the DNA level, this CDR3 is encoded by other sequences in the same sample as well. V gene TRBV5-4 combines with J gene TRBJ2-7, with TRBD1 as a possible D gene (5 bases). Germline CDR1 SGHNT, CDR2 YYREEE (reference sequence). Trimming shortened V by 4 bases and J by 1 base, and 15 bases separated the two germline ends. The CDR3 runs 15 residues. The CDR3 sequence: CASSPTPDSSYEQYF. Here the CDR3 DNA reads TGTGCCAGCAGCCCTACCCCCGACAGTTCCTACGAGCAGTACTTC.

The chain carries TRBV10-2 and TRBJ2-3, with unresolved D. CDR1 is WSHSY and CDR2 is SAAADI in the germline V gene. The CDR3 is 14 amino acids. The V end lost 2 bases, the J end lost 6 bases, and 12 bases lay between the germline ends. CDR3 coding DNA: TGCGCCAGCAGTGAGCCCCCTTTTCGGGATACGCAGTATTTT. Amino acid sequence: CASSEPPFRDTQYF.

The rearrangement joins TRBV6-5 to TRBJ2-7; D perhaps matches TRBD1 (7 bases). Germline loops: CDR1 MNHEY, CDR2 SVGAGI. The CDR3 covers 15 residues. Between the trimmed V and J ends, which lost 5 bases and 6 bases, there was a span of 20 bases. In DNA, the CDR3 is TGTGCCAGCAGTACGAACAGGGGAGGAGTGAGCGAGCAGTACTTC. This translates into CASSTNRGGVSEQYF.

V gene TRBV27 combines with J gene TRBJ2-7; 9 bases fit TRBD2. CDR3 size: 15 residues. Germline V gives CDR1 MNHEY, CDR2 SMNVEV (reference sequence). Trimming took 5 bases from V and 3 from J; bases not matched to a gene: 8. CDR3 DNA sequence: TGTGCCAGCAGTCTCCGACTAGCGGTTGACTACGAGCAGTACTTC. Amino acids: CASSLRLAVDYEQYF.